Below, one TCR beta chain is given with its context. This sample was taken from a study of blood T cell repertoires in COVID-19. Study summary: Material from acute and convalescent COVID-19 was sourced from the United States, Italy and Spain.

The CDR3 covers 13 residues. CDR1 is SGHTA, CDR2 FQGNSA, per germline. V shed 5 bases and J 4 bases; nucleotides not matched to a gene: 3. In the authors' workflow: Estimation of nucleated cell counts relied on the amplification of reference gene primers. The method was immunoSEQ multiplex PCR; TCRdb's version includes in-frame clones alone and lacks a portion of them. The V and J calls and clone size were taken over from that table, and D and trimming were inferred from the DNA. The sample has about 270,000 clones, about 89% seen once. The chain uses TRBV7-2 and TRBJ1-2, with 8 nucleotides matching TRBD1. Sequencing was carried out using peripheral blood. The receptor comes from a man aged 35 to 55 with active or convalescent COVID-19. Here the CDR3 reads CASSTRGPYGYTF. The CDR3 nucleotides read TGTGCCAGCAGCACCAGGGGGCCCTATGGCTACACCTTC.